This TCR beta chain is from a study of blood T cell repertoires in COVID-19. Study context: COVID-19 samples from acute and convalescent phases originated in the United States, Italy and Spain. PBMCs, B-cell-depleted T cells, or T cells were the source of the cDNA or gDNA that made up the material.

The trim removed 6 bases at V and 9 bases at J, leaving 7 bases unmatched. This CDR3 spans 12 amino acids. In the authors' methods: Reference gene primer amplification gave estimated nucleated cell counts. Sequencing was performed with immunoSEQ multiplex PCR; in TCRdb, only in-frame clones are kept and a portion is missing. For V, J and clone size, that table is used; D and trimming come from the DNA. The sample lists 110,000 or so clones, 75% to 90% seen once, with approximately 5% in the top ten. While infection was still active, Seattle patients were enrolled and then followed longitudinally. The V gene is TRBV12-3 or TRBV12-4, the J gene TRBJ1-1, with TRBD1 matching 7 bases. Sequencing was done on a sample of peripheral blood. This TCR was sampled from an older woman with COVID-19, enrolled during active disease. The CDR3 nucleotides read TGTGCCAGCAGCCTTCGGGGACAGAAAGCTTTCTTT. Amino acid sequence: CASSLRGQKAFF.